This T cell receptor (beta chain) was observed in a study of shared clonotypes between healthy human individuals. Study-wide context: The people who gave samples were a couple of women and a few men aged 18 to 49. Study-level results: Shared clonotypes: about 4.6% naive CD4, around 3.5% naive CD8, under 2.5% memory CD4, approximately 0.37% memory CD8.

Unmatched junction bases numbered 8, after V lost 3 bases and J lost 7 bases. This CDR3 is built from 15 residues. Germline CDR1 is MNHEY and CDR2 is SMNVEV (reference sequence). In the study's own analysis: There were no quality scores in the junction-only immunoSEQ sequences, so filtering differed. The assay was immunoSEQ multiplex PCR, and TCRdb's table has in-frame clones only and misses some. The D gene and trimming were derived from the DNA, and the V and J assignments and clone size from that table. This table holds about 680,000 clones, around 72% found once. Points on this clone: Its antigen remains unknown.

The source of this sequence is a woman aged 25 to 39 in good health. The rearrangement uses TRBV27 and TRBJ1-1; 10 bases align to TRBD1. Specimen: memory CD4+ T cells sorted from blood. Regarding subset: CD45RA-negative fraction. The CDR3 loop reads CASSLGKDRGFEAFF. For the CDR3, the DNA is TGTGCCAGCAGTTTGGGGAAGGACAGGGGGTTTGAAGCTTTCTTT.